The 4 T cell receptor beta chains presented below share a single source sample, sequenced in a study of technical replicates of blood from several donors. The table came from immunoSEQ multiplex PCR; TCRdb's copy has only in-frame clones and leaves some out. Altogether more than 65,000 clones are present, roughly nine tenths being singletons, with the ten largest covering roughly 0.4%. Sequenced sample: T cells isolated from PBMCs. The origin of the receptors is a human donor in good health.

The chain links TRBV5-6 to TRBJ2-4; TRBD1 aligns across 8 bases. J was trimmed by 8 bases and V by 2 bases; bases with no gene match: 9. Germline loops: CDR1 SGHDT, CDR2 YYEEEE. CDR3 length: 15 amino acids. CDR3 in amino acids: CASSFGTGLRDIQYF. CDR3 sequence (DNA): TGTGCCAGCAGCTTCGGGACAGGTCTCCGGGACATTCAGTACTTC.

The rearrangement joins TRBV4-1 to TRBJ2-3; no clear D. Germline CDR1 MGHRA, CDR2 YSYEKL. Trimming left V 6 bases short and J 3 bases short, with 10 bases between. This CDR3 contains 13 residues. Here the CDR3 DNA reads TGCGCCAGCAGTCGTCAGGATACAGATACGCAGTATTTT. Amino acid sequence: CASSRQDTDTQYF.

The rearrangement links TRBV4-1 to TRBJ1-1; a possible D gene is TRBD1 (5 bases). The CDR3 spans 15 residues. V was trimmed by 0 bases and J by 5 bases, leaving 13 bases between them. Germline lookup yields CDR1 MGHRA and CDR2 YSYEKL. CDR3 nucleotide sequence: TGCGCCAGCAGCCAAGATTCAAGACAGAAGACTGAAGCTTTCTTT. It yields the protein CASSQDSRQKTEAFF.

The V and J genes are TRBV25-1 and TRBJ1-4; 7 bases are a match to TRBD1. Germline lookup yields CDR1 MGHDK and CDR2 SYGVNS. The CDR3 has 15 residues. V was pared by 4 bases and J by 6 bases, with 8 bases of the junction left unmatched. CDR3 sequence reads: CASSGGQLAYEKLFF. The CDR3 DNA is TGTGCCAGCAGTGGGGGACAGTTAGCGTATGAAAAACTGTTTTTT.